A selection of T cell receptor beta chains follows, all from one sample in a study of blood T cell repertoires in COVID-19. Only in-frame clones appear in the TCRdb table, and some are missing; sequencing was by immunoSEQ multiplex PCR. The sample consists of tens of thousands of clones, more than 85% of them appearing once. Input material: peripheral blood. The receptors derive from a man between 65 and 85 years old with active COVID-19. The CDR3 runs from the conserved cysteine through the conserved F or W. The D gene is left open where the match is weak.

d_call,j_call,v_call,cdr3_nt,cdr3_aa
TRBD1,TRBJ2-5,TRBV7-2,TGTGCCAGCAGCCTAGTGGGACAGTTTGAGACCCAGTACTTC,CASSLVGQFETQYF
.,TRBJ2-1,TRBV5-1,TGCGCCAGCAGCTTGGAGGGCGCAGGGGCCTGGAATGAGCAGTTCTTC,CASSLEGAGAWNEQFF
.,TRBJ2-7,TRBV11-2,TGTGCCAGCAGCACAAGCTCCTACGAGCAGTACTTC,CASSTSSYEQYF
TRBD1,TRBJ2-7,TRBV28,TGTGCCACCAAACCGGGACAGGGGTTCCACGAGCAGTACTTC,CATKPGQGFHEQYF
TRBD1,TRBJ2-5,TRBV5-1,TGCGCCAGCAGCCGCCGGACGGGCAGGACAGGGGTGGGTGCGTGGCAAGAGACCCAGTACTTC,CASSRRTGRTGVGAWQETQYF
.,TRBJ2-7,TRBV30,TGTGCCTGGAGTCGGCGGGCCCCCTACGAGCAGTACTTC,CAWSRRAPYEQYF
.,TRBJ1-2,TRBV5-1,TGCGCCAGCAGCTTGAATGGCAGGCCAACTAACTATGGCTACACCTTC,CASSLNGRPTNYGYTF
.,TRBJ1-1,TRBV7-2,TGTGCCAGCAGCTTAGTAAACACTGAAGCTTTCTTT,CASSLVNTEAFF
.,TRBJ2-1,TRBV7-9,TGTGCCAGCAGCTTATCAGGGCCAGCTCTGTATGAGCAGTTCTTC,CASSLSGPALYEQFF
TRBD1,TRBJ1-1,TRBV5-1,TGCGCCAGCAGCGCCACAGGGGGTCCCGAAGCTTTCTTT,CASSATGGPEAFF
TRBD2,TRBJ2-3,TRBV10-3,TGTGCCATCAGTGAGCGCCCTCTGGCGGGGGATAGCACAGATACGCAGTATTTT,CAISERPLAGDSTDTQYF
.,TRBJ2-3,TRBV29-1,TGCAGCGTTGGGAGGGGTTCTAGCACAGATACGCAGTATTTT,CSVGRGSSTDTQYF
TRBD2,TRBJ2-5,TRBV5-1,TGCGCCAGCAGCTTGGGAGCGGGAGGGAAAGAGACCCAGTACTTC,CASSLGAGGKETQYF